This T cell receptor beta chain was identified in a study of T-cell memory formation after mild COVID-19. The study, taken as a whole, reports: Contracting CD4+ clones were located mainly in CM and EM, and CD8+ clones in EMRA. Cross-reactive memory appears to have joined, as suggested by some responding clones showing up in pre-infection memory.

5'RACE primed from the constant segment yielded TCR alpha and TCR beta cDNA libraries bearing sample barcodes and UMIs. TCRdb re-called the 5' RACE reads with MiXCR, one entry per CDR3 protein. The repertoire holds over 150,000 distinct CDR3 sequences, with 15% to 20% as singletons. With respect to this clonotype: Its antigen is currently unknown.

This CDR3 has 13 residues. From germline, CDR1 is SGHRS and CDR2 YFSETQ. After removal of 4 bases from V and 8 bases from J, the junction contained 6 bases not matched to a gene. The material sequenced was PBMCs or a T cell subset sorted from them (not recorded which). The origin of this receptor is a man between 18 and 35 years old who had mild COVID-19 (a few samples of this study predate the infection). Cell type and time point are not known. The chain uses TRBV5-1 and TRBJ2-1; 7 bases are shared with TRBD2. The DNA for the CDR3 is TGCGCCAGCAGCCCGACTAGCCTCGATGAGCAGTTCTTC. This sequence encodes CASSPTSLDEQFF.